What follows are 5 T cell receptor beta chains derived from one specimen sequenced in a study of blood T cell repertoires in COVID-19. Measured with immunoSEQ multiplex PCR; TCRdb has only the in-frame clones, and not every one. The sample lists about 150,000 clones, 85% seen once, with more than 6.5% in the top ten. The specimen was peripheral blood. The receptors were gathered from a woman aged 55-69 years with COVID-19, enrolled during active disease.

The V gene is TRBV6-4, the J gene TRBJ2-7; possible D gene TRBD1, 6 bases. The V gene's germline CDR1 is MRHNA and CDR2 SNTAGT. Trimming shortened V by 7 bases and J by 1 base, and 17 bases separated the two germline ends. The CDR3 is 15 residues long. The CDR3 spells CASTPPLQGSYEQYV. CDR3 coding DNA: TGTGCCAGCACCCCCCCCTTACAGGGTTCCTACGAGCAGTACGTC.

The chain combines TRBV6-2 or TRBV6-3 with TRBJ1-2, with D perhaps matching TRBD1 (5 bases). Trimming removed 3 bases at V and 6 bases at J, with 17 bases between. CDR3 length equals 15 residues. Looked up from germline, CDR1 is MNHEY and CDR2 is SVGEGT. The CDR3 region has the DNA TGTGCCAGCAGTTATACAGGCCGAGCACTAAATGGCTACACCTTC. It specifies CASSYTGRALNGYTF.

The V call is TRBV3-1 (or the pseudogene TRBV3-2), the J call TRBJ2-5, with TRBD2 matching over 7 bases. The CDR3 length is 14 residues. The V segment lost 0 bases and the J segment 4 bases; nucleotides outside the gene matches: 2. CDR1 LGHDT and CDR2 YNNKEL come from the germline V gene (reference sequence). The CDR3 DNA sequence: TGTGCCAGCAGCCAAGATCGACTAGCAGAGACCCAGTACTTC. Amino acid sequence: CASSQDRLAETQYF.

The genes are TRBV6-5 and TRBJ2-1; TRBD1 matches 8 bases. The CDR3 loop spans 16 amino acids. The V segment lost 0 bases and the J segment 8 bases; nucleotides outside the gene matches: 9. Per germline, CDR1 MNHEY and CDR2 SVGAGI. The CDR3 reads CASSYSSQGARYEQFF. CDR3 nucleotide sequence: TGTGCCAGCAGTTACTCCAGTCAGGGGGCGCGATATGAGCAGTTCTTC.

The V gene is TRBV11-1, the J gene TRBJ1-2; the match to TRBD1 covers 7 bases. V was clipped by 5 bases and J by 8 bases; unmatched bases: 17. From germline, CDR1 is SGHAT and CDR2 FQDESV (reference sequence). The CDR3 consists of 16 residues. The CDR3 is CASSPQLLGRGKGYTF. The DNA of the CDR3 is TGTGCCAGCAGCCCCCAGCTACTCGGCAGGGGGAAAGGCTACACCTTC.